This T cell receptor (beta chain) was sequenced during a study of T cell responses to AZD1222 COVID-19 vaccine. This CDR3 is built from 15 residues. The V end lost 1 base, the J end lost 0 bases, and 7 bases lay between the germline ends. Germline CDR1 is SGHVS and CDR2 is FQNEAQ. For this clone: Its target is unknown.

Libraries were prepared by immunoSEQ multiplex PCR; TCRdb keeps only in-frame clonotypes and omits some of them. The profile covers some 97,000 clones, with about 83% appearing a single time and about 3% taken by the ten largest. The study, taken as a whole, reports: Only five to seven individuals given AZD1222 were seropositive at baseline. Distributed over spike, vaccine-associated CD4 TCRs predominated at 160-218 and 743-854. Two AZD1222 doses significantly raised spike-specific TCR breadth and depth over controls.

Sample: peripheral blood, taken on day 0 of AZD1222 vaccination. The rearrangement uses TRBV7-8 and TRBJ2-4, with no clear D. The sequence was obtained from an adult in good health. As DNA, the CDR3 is TGTGCCAGCAGCTTAGACAGAATAGCCAAAAACATTCAGTACTTC. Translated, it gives CASSLDRIAKNIQYF. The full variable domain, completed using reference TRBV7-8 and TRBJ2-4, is GAGVSQSPRYKVAKRGQDVALRCDPISGHVSLFWYQQALGQGPEFLTYFQNEAQLDKSGLPSDRFFAERPEGSVSTLKIQRTQQEDSAVYLCASSLDRIAKNIQYFGAGTRLSVL.